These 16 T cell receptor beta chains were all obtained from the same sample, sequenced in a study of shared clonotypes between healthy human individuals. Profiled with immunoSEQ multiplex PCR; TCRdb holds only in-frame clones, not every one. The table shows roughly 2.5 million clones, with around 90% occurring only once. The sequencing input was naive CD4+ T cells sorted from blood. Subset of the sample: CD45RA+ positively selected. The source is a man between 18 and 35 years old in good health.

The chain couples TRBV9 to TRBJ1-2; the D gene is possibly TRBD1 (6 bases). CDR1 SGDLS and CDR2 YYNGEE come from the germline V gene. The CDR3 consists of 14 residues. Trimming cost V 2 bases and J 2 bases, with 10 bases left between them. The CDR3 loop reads CASSVEGQNYGYTF. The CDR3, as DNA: TGTGCCAGCAGCGTTGAAGGACAGAACTATGGCTACACCTTC.

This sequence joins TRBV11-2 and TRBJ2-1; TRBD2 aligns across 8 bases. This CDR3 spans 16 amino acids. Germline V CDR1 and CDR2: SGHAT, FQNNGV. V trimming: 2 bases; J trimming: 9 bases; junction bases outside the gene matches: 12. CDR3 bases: TGTGCCAGCAGCTTATTACGTTCCGGGGGGGTCCGTGAGCAGTTCTTC. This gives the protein CASSLLRSGGVREQFF.

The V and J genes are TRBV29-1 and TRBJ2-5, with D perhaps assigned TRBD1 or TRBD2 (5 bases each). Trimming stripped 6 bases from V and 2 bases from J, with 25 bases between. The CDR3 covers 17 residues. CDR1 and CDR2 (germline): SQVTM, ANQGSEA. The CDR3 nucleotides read TGCAGCGTGGAGTGGGGGATACCGGGACCCGAACAAGAGACCCAGTACTTC. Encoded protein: CSVEWGIPGPEQETQYF.

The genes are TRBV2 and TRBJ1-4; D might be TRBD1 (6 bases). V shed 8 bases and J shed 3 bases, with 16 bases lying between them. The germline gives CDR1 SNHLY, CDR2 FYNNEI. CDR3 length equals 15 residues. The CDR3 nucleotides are TGTGCCAGCGCCTACGGAGGGGGAGCTAATGAAAAACTGTTTTTT. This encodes CASAYGGGANEKLFF.

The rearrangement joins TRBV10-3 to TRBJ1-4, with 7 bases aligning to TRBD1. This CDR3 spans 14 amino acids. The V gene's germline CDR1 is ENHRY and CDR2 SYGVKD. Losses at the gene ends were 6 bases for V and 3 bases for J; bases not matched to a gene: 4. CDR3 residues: CAISDRAPNEKLFF. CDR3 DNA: TGTGCCATCAGCGACAGGGCACCTAATGAAAAACTGTTTTTT.

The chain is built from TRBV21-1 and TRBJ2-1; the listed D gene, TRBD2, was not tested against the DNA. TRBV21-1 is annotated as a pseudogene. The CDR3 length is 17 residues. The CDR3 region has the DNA TGTGCCAGCAATCCCAAGCATCCCAGCGGGGCCTACAATGAGCAGTTCTTC. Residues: CASNPKHPSGAYNEQFF.

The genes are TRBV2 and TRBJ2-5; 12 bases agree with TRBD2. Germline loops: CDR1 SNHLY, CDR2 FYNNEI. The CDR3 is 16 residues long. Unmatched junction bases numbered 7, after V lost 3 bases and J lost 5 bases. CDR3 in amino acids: CASSDLAGGPWETQYF. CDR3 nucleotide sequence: TGTGCCAGCAGTGACCTAGCGGGGGGGCCTTGGGAGACCCAGTACTTC.

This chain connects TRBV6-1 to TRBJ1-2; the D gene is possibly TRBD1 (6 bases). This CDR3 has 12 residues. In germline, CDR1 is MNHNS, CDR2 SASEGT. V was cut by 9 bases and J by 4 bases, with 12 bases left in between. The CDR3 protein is CARKTGPYGYTF. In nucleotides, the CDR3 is TGTGCCAGAAAGACAGGACCCTATGGCTACACCTTC.

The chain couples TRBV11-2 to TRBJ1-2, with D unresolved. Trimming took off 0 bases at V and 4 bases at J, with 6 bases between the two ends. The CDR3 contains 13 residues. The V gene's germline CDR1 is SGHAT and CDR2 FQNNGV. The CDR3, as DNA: TGTGCCAGCAGCTTAGATTATGGCTATGGCTACACCTTC. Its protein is CASSLDYGYGYTF.

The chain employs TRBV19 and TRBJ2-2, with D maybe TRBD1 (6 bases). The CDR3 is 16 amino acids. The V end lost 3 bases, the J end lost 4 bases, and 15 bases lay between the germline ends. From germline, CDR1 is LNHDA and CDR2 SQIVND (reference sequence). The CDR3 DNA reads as TGTGCCAGTAGTATCAGGAACAGGGTGGGCACCGGGGAGCTGTTTTTT. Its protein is CASSIRNRVGTGELFF.

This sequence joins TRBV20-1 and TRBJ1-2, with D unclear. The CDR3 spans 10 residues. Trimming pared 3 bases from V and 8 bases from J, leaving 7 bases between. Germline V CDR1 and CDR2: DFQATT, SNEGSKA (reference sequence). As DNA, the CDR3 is TGCAGTGCTAGTTTAAAGGGCTACACCTTC. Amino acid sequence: CSASLKGYTF.

The CDR3 reads CASSFGTGSSNQPQHF. In DNA form, the CDR3 reads TGTGCCAGCAGTTTCGGGACAGGATCTTCCAATCAGCCCCAGCATTTT. J is TRBJ1-5 and V is TRBV27; 8 bases fit TRBD1. Germline assignment: CDR1 MNHEY and CDR2 SMNVEV (reference sequence). CDR3 length: 16 amino acids. V was pared by 3 bases and J by 3 bases, with 7 bases of the junction left unmatched.

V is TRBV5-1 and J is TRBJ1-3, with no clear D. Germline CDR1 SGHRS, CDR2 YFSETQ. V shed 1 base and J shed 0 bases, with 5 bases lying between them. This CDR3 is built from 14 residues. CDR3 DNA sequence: TGCGCCAGCAGCTTGCACCCCTCTGGAAACACCATATATTTT. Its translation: CASSLHPSGNTIYF.

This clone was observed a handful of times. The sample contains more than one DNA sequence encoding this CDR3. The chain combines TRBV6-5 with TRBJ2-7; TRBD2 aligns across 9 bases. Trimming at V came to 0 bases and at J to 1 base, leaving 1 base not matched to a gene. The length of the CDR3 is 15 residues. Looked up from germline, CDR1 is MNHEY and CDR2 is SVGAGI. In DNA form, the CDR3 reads TGTGCCAGCAGTTACTCTCTAGCGGGGTCCTACGAGCAGTACTTC. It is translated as CASSYSLAGSYEQYF.

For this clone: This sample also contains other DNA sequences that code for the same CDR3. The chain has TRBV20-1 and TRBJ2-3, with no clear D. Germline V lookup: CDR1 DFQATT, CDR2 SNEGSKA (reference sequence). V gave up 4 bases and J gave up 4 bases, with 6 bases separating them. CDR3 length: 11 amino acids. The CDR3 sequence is CSATKADTQYF. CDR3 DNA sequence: TGCAGTGCTACCAAAGCAGATACGCAGTATTTT.

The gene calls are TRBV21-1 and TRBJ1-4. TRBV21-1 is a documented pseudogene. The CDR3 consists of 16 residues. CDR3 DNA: TGTGCCAGCAGCATCAGGTCGGGCCCTCACCTTGGAAAACTGTTTTTT. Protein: CASSIRSGPHLGKLFF.